This T cell receptor (beta chain) was sequenced in a study of blood T cell repertoires in COVID-19. Participant reports of clinical history set cohort assignment. The CDR3 has 15 amino acids. Trimming removed 3 bases from V and 7 bases from J, with 15 bases in between. Per the germline V gene, CDR1 is MDHEN and CDR2 is SYDVKM. TCRdb's copy holds only in-frame clones and misses some; the assay was immunoSEQ multiplex PCR. Of approximately 330,000 clones in the sample, around 92% were seen once. The receptor's source is a woman in her twenties or thirties who had recovered from COVID-19. V and J are TRBV28 and TRBJ1-4; tentatively, D is TRBD1 (6 bases). Sequencing input: PBMCs or T cells enriched from blood (not recorded which). CDR3 loop: CASSFFGGRREKLFF. CDR3 bases: TGTGCCAGCAGTTTCTTCGGGGGGCGCCGTGAAAAACTGTTTTTT.